Below are 5 T cell receptor beta chains sequenced from a single sample in a study of blood T cell repertoires in COVID-19. This table comes from immunoSEQ multiplex PCR, and its TCRdb copy is limited to in-frame clones, with some not included. The table records 75,000 to 100,000 clones, 87% of them present only once. The sequenced sample consisted of peripheral blood. The receptors were gathered from a man between 65 and 79 years old with acute or convalescent COVID-19.

The chain recombines TRBV5-6 with TRBJ2-7, with 12 nucleotides matching TRBD1. The CDR3 is made up of 15 amino acids. Germline CDR1 is SGHDT and CDR2 is YYEEEE. V shed 3 bases, J shed 6 bases, and the junction held 7 bases outside the gene matches. The CDR3 spells CASSWGQGASVEQYV. CDR3 in DNA: TGTGCCAGCAGCTGGGGACAGGGGGCCTCCGTCGAGCAGTACGTC.

In this sample, this clone turned up many times. DNA for the CDR3: TGTGCCAGCAGCCCTGGAGGACAGGCGGACTCACCCCTCCACTTT. Its protein is CASSPGGQADSPLHF. The chain carries TRBV7-6 and TRBJ1-6; 7 positions match TRBD1. This CDR3 spans 15 amino acids. Germline assignment: CDR1 SGHVS and CDR2 FNYEAQ. V gave up 5 bases and J gave up 10 bases; unmatched junction bases: 11.

The chain combines TRBV28 with TRBJ2-1; D possibly corresponds to TRBD1 (6 bases). The germline CDR1 and CDR2 sequences are MDHEN and SYDVKM. V shed 6 bases and J shed 8 bases, with 17 bases lying between them. CDR3 length: 14 amino acids. This CDR3 reads CASRGALGAYEQFF. CDR3 bases: TGTGCCAGCAGAGGGGCCTTGGGGGCATATGAGCAGTTCTTC.

This clone was seen a single time. The J gene is TRBJ2-7, the V gene TRBV2, with 7 bases lining up with TRBD1. CDR1 and CDR2 (germline): SNHLY, FYNNEI. The V and J ends lost 4 bases and 7 bases, in that order; junction bases with no gene match: 10. The CDR3 is made up of 14 amino acids. CDR3 loop: CASSGLGTVKEQYF. CDR3 bases: TGTGCCAGCAGTGGGTTGGGGACAGTCAAGGAGCAGTACTTC.

The J gene is TRBJ1-2, the V gene TRBV7-8; D perhaps matches TRBD1 (6 bases). Germline loops: CDR1 SGHVS, CDR2 FQNEAQ. The CDR3 length is 14 residues. Trimming cost V 1 base and J 0 bases, with 6 bases left between them. CDR3 in amino acids: CASSLDRANYGYTF. CDR3 bases: TGTGCCAGCAGCTTAGACAGGGCTAACTATGGCTACACCTTC.